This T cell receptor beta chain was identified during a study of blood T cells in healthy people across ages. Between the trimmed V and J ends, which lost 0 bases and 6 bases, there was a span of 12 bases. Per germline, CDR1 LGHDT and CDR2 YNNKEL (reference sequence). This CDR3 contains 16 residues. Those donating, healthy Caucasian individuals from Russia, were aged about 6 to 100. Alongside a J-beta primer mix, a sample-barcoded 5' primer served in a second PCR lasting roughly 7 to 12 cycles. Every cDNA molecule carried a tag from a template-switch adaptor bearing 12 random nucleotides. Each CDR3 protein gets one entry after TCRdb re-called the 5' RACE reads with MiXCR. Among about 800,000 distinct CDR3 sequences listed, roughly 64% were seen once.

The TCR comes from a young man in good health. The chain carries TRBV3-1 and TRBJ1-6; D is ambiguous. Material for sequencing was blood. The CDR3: CASSQDRAPVNSPLHF. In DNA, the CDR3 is TGTGCCAGCAGCCAAGATAGGGCGCCGGTTAATTCACCCCTCCACTTT.